Listed below are T cell receptor beta chains from one sample, sequenced in a study of T cells in Graves' hyperthyroidism and ophthalmopathy. MiXCR was run by TCRdb on the multiplex PCR reads, yielding one entry per CDR3 protein. The sample lists some 560,000 distinct CDR3 sequences, about 15% occurring once. Sequenced material: blood. Every receptor here comes from a woman in her 40s with Graves' hyperthyroidism. Each CDR3 is given with its conserved first and last residue. The D gene is left open where the match is weak. Size values are once, few and many counts, or a class for expanded clones, and some rows have none.

j_gene	d_gene	v_gene	abundance	CDR3nt	CDR3aa
TRBJ2-2	TRBD2	TRBV28	NA	TGTGCCAGCAGTTCGGGACTAGCGGAGAACACCGGGGAGCTGTTTTTT	CASSSGLAENTGELFF
TRBJ2-2	TRBD1	TRBV28	few	TGTGCCAGCAATGAACCCACAGGGGGCCGGGAGCTGTTTTTT	CASNEPTGGRELFF
TRBJ2-1	TRBD2	TRBV7-8	few	TGTGCCAGCAGTGGTACTAGCGTGTTCAATGAGCAGTTCTTC	CASSGTSVFNEQFF
TRBJ2-5	NA	TRBV28	many	TGTGCCAGCGGGAGTGTTGAGACCCAGTACTTC	CASGSVETQYF
TRBJ1-5	TRBD1	TRBV6-1	NA	TGTGCCAGCAGTGATTTTGACAGGGTCCATCAGCCCCAGCATTTT	CASSDFDRVHQPQHF
TRBJ2-3	TRBD2	TRBV10-3	NA	TGTGCCATCAGTTCCAGCGGGAGCTTTAGCGCAGATACGCAGTATTTT	CAISSSGSFSADTQYF
TRBJ1-1	NA	TRBV12-5	many	TGTGCTAGTGCCCAGGGGATTACCACTGAAGCTTTCTTT	CASAQGITTEAFF
TRBJ2-1	NA	TRBV3-1	many	TGTGCCAGCAGCCAGACCCGGGACTCTTGGAATGAGCAGTTCTTC	CASSQTRDSWNEQFF
TRBJ2-5	NA	TRBV27	NA	TGTGCCAGCAGCCAACACAGGAGGCATAGCCAAGAGACCCAGTACTTC	CASSQHRRHSQETQYF
TRBJ1-1	NA	TRBV11-2	many	TGTGCCAGCAGCTTAGGGCGCGGCACGGGAGCTTTCTTT	CASSLGRGTGAFF
TRBJ1-1	TRBD1	TRBV11-1	many	TGTGCCAGCAGCTCCCCCCCGGGACAGGGATTCATCACTGAAGCTTTCTTT	CASSSPPGQGFITEAFF